A selection of T cell receptor beta chains follows, all from one sample in a study of shared clonotypes between healthy human individuals. Libraries were prepared by immunoSEQ multiplex PCR; TCRdb keeps only in-frame clonotypes and omits some of them. The profile shows roughly 2.4 million clones, approximately 96% of them singletons. Source material: naive CD4+ T cells sorted from blood. These receptors were collected from a man aged 18-30 years in good health. CDR3s include the opening cysteine and the closing phenylalanine or tryptophan. Fields, in order: J gene, V gene, D gene, clone size, CDR3 protein, CDR3 DNA. The D gene is left open where the match is weak. Some rows have no size entry. The others give once, few or many, or a class for an expanded clone.

j_call: TRBJ2-7; v_call: TRBV6-1; d_call: .; clone_size: once; cdr3_aa: CASSGPSKTYEQYF; cdr3_nt: TGTGCCAGCAGTGGCCCCAGCAAGACCTACGAGCAGTACTTC
j_call: TRBJ1-3; v_call: TRBV30; d_call: .; clone_size: .; cdr3_aa: CAWSVLGVRGRNTIYF; cdr3_nt: TGTGCCTGGAGTGTACTAGGTGTCAGGGGAAGAAACACCATATATTTT
j_call: TRBJ1-6; v_call: TRBV5-6; d_call: .; clone_size: .; cdr3_aa: CASSLVSGKNSPLHF; cdr3_nt: TGTGCCAGCAGCTTGGTATCAGGGAAAAATTCACCCCTCCACTTT
j_call: TRBJ2-7; v_call: TRBV6-1; d_call: .; clone_size: .; cdr3_aa: CASSEGLTGRAIPYEQYF; cdr3_nt: TGTGCCAGCAGTGAGGGCTTGACAGGGAGGGCGATCCCCTACGAGCAGTACTTC
j_call: TRBJ2-3; v_call: TRBV5-1; d_call: TRBD2; clone_size: .; cdr3_aa: CASSYGGASTDTQYF; cdr3_nt: TGCGCCAGCAGCTACGGGGGGGCCAGCACAGATACGCAGTATTTT
j_call: TRBJ2-7; v_call: TRBV6-5; d_call: .; clone_size: .; cdr3_aa: CASSYLGGQGGEQYF; cdr3_nt: TGTGCCAGCAGTTACCTTGGCGGACAAGGAGGCGAGCAGTACTTC
j_call: TRBJ2-5; v_call: TRBV29-1; d_call: TRBD1; clone_size: .; cdr3_aa: CSVAKGQVGETQYF; cdr3_nt: TGCAGCGTTGCTAAAGGACAGGTCGGGGAGACCCAGTACTTC
j_call: TRBJ1-4; v_call: TRBV6-1; d_call: .; clone_size: .; cdr3_aa: CASSEGLGMKKLFF; cdr3_nt: TGTGCCAGCAGTGAAGGGCTGGGGATGAAAAAACTGTTTTTT
j_call: TRBJ1-1; v_call: TRBV18; d_call: .; clone_size: .; cdr3_aa: CASSLTENTEAFF; cdr3_nt: TGTGCCAGCTCACTGACAGAGAACACTGAAGCTTTCTTT
j_call: TRBJ2-5; v_call: TRBV9; d_call: .; clone_size: .; cdr3_aa: CASSVGRNVHQETQYF; cdr3_nt: TGTGCCAGCAGCGTAGGCAGGAATGTACACCAAGAGACCCAGTACTTC